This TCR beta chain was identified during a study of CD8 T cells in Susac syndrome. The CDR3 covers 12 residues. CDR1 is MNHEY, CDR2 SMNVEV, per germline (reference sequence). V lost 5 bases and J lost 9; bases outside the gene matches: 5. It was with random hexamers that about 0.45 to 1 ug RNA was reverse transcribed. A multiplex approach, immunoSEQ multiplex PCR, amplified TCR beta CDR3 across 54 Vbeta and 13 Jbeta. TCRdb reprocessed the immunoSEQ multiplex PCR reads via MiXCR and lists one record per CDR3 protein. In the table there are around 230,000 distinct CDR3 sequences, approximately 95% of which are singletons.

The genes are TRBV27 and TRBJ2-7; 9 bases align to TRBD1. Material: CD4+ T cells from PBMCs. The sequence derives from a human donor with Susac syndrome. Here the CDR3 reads CASSLGQGRQYF. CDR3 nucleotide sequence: TGTGCCAGCAGTCTTGGACAGGGGAGGCAGTACTTC.